A single sample gave rise to the 21 T cell receptor beta chains below, sequenced in a study of identical twins. MiXCR, run by TCRdb on the 5' RACE reads, gives a single entry per CDR3 protein. Of 400,000 to 550,000 distinct CDR3 sequences listed, 13% to 15% are singletons. The data were also submitted as part of a second study, on yellow fever vaccine responses in identical twins.

Sequences were obtained from CD4+ T cells sorted from blood. All receptors derive from a woman aged 18-35 years in good health.

This clonotype was counted many times. The chain employs TRBV10-3 and TRBJ1-5, with D tentatively TRBD1 (6 bases). V lost 2 bases, J lost 3 bases, and 11 bases lay in between. The CDR3 contains 15 residues. Germline assignment: CDR1 ENHRY and CDR2 SYGVKD. This CDR3 is CAISEGGTYNQPQHF. The CDR3 region has the DNA TGTGCCATCAGTGAGGGGGGCACCTACAATCAGCCCCAGCATTTT.

V and J are TRBV6-1 and TRBJ2-1; 13 positions agree with TRBD2. CDR1 is MNHNS and CDR2 is SASEGT in the germline V gene. The V and J ends lost 5 bases and 9 bases, in that order; junction bases with no gene match: 7. The CDR3 is 15 residues long. The CDR3 DNA reads as TGTGCCAGCAGTCCGAGGACTAGCGGGAGTAGTGAGCAGTTCTTC. Residues: CASSPRTSGSSEQFF.

This clonotype was detected ten times or more. The rearrangement joins TRBV20-1 to TRBJ1-5; D uncertain. V was pared by 2 bases and J by 6 bases, with 14 bases between. Per germline, CDR1 DFQATT and CDR2 SNEGSKA (reference sequence). The CDR3 loop spans 14 amino acids. The CDR3 loop is CSARPPGGSQPQHF. The DNA for the CDR3 is TGCAGTGCTAGACCCCCCGGAGGCAGTCAGCCCCAGCATTTT.

The chain uses TRBV5-1 and TRBJ2-7; 7 bases line up with TRBD2. This CDR3 has 14 amino acids. Germline V gene data show CDR1 as SGHRS and CDR2 as YFSETQ. After removal of 0 bases from V and 3 bases from J, the junction contained 3 bases not matched to a gene. CDR3: CASSLGQRDYEQYF. Here the CDR3 DNA reads TGCGCCAGCAGCTTGGGCCAGCGGGACTACGAGCAGTACTTC.

In this sample, this clonotype turned up a few times. V gene TRBV2 combines with J gene TRBJ2-7; possible D gene TRBD1, 6 bases. The CDR3 consists of 14 residues. The V end lost 6 bases, the J end lost 3 bases, and 15 bases lay between the germline ends. The germline CDR1 and CDR2 sequences are SNHLY and FYNNEI. The CDR3 bases are TGTGCCAGCAGCCGAGAACAGGGAAGCTACGAGCAGTACTTC. Its protein product is CASSREQGSYEQYF.

The chain joins TRBV7-2 to TRBJ2-3, with TRBD2 matching over 9 bases. Germline CDR1 SGHTA, CDR2 FQGNSA. The CDR3 runs to 15 residues. The trim removed 5 bases at V and 2 bases at J, leaving 5 bases unmatched. The CDR3 is CASSKSGGITDTQYF. In DNA, the CDR3 is TGTGCCAGCAGCAAGAGCGGGGGGATCACAGATACGCAGTATTTT.

This clonotype was counted a few times. The DNA of the CDR3 is TGCAGTGCTAGAGATCCCGGAAGGGTCGTGAATGAGCAGTTCTTC. It codes for CSARDPGRVVNEQFF. The chain links TRBV20-1 to TRBJ2-1; D ambiguous. The V gene lost 0 bases and the J gene lost 7 bases, with 16 bases spanning the gap. CDR1 and CDR2 from the germline V gene are DFQATT and SNEGSKA (reference sequence). CDR3 size: 15 residues.

This clonotype was seen ten or more times. The chain is built from TRBV12-3 or TRBV12-4 and TRBJ2-1, with D maybe TRBD1 (5 bases). The CDR3 spans 11 residues. The ends were cut back, 6 bases at V and 8 bases at J, with 8 bases in the middle. The CDR3 is CASRIRDEQFF. The DNA of the CDR3 is TGTGCCAGCAGAATCAGGGATGAGCAGTTCTTC.

The chain's CDR3 is CASSEQQGSGYGYTF. CDR3 nucleotides: TGTGCCAGCAGTGAGCAACAGGGGAGTGGCTATGGCTACACCTTC. The rearrangement joins TRBV2 to TRBJ1-2; 7 bases agree with TRBD1. This CDR3 has 15 amino acids. Trimming removed 3 bases from V and 4 bases from J; junction bases left unmatched: 8. In germline, CDR1 is SNHLY, CDR2 FYNNEI.

V and J are TRBV6-2 or TRBV6-3 and TRBJ2-7; unclear D gene. V lost 6 bases to trimming and J lost 2 bases, with 11 bases between them. CDR1 and CDR2 from the germline V gene are MNHEY and SVGEGT. This CDR3 comprises 13 residues. The DNA for the CDR3 is TGTGCCAGCAGAGACCCACTGGCCTACGAGCAGTACTTC. Its protein is CASRDPLAYEQYF.

This clonotype appeared a few times. The chain combines TRBV15 with TRBJ2-3; 7 bases fit TRBD2. CDR3 length: 16 amino acids. After removal of 2 bases from V and 1 base from J, the junction contained 6 bases not matched to a gene. The germline V gene has CDR1 LNHNV and CDR2 YYDKDF (reference sequence). The CDR3 here is CATSRKSGARTDTQYF. The DNA for the CDR3 is TGTGCCACCAGCAGAAAGAGCGGGGCCCGCACAGATACGCAGTATTTT.

This clonotype has only a few counts. The chain uses TRBV4-2 and TRBJ2-1; D unresolved. The germline CDR1 and CDR2 sequences are LGHNA and YNFKEQ. V lost 3 bases and J lost 7, with 19 bases in between. This CDR3 comprises 16 residues. CDR3 protein: CASSQKKDPSANEQFF. The CDR3 DNA reads TGTGCCAGCAGCCAGAAAAAAGACCCAAGCGCGAATGAGCAGTTCTTC.

This clonotype has a handful of counts. V is TRBV5-1 and J is TRBJ1-1; D is unclear. Germline CDR1 SGHRS, CDR2 YFSETQ. V lost 0 bases and J 0 bases, leaving 6 bases between the germline ends. There are 14 residues in the CDR3. The CDR3 DNA sequence: TGCGCCAGCAGCTTGGAGGCGCTGAACACTGAAGCTTTCTTT. Protein sequence: CASSLEALNTEAFF.

V gene TRBV7-8 combines with J gene TRBJ1-5, with a tentative D call TRBD1 (5 bases). The CDR3 has 15 residues. Trimming took off 2 bases at V and 5 bases at J, with 13 bases between the two ends. Per germline, CDR1 SGHVS and CDR2 FQNEAQ. The CDR3 sequence: CASSLSEDTYQPQHF. The CDR3 DNA reads as TGTGCCAGCAGCTTAAGTGAGGACACCTATCAGCCCCAGCATTTT. The full variable domain, in which reference TRBV7-8 and TRBJ1-5 provide the parts outside the CDR3, is GAGVSQSPRYKVAKRGQDVALRCDPISGHVSLFWYQQALGQGPEFLTYFQNEAQLDKSGLPSDRFFAERPEGSVSTLKIQRTQQEDSAVYLCASSLSEDTYQPQHFGDGTRLSIL.

There are a few counts of this clonotype. The chain combines TRBV11-2 with TRBJ1-6, with 8 bases fitting TRBD1. Germline V gives CDR1 SGHAT, CDR2 FQNNGV. With V trimmed by 4 bases and J by 7 bases, 9 bases remained unmatched. The CDR3 is 16 residues long. CDR3 in amino acids: CASSYPQGAFNSPLHF. DNA for the CDR3: TGTGCCAGCAGCTACCCCCAGGGGGCATTCAATTCACCCCTCCACTTT.

This clonotype was seen repeatedly, ten times or more. The gene calls are TRBV6-5 and TRBJ1-1; D uncertain. Germline lookup yields CDR1 MNHEY and CDR2 SVGAGI. V lost 2 bases and J lost 0, with 10 bases in between. This CDR3 has 15 amino acids. The CDR3 region is CASSYGWGVNTEAFF. The DNA of the CDR3 is TGTGCCAGCAGTTACGGATGGGGTGTGAACACTGAAGCTTTCTTT.

CDR3 loop: CASSLTTGDSGANVLTF. Written as DNA, the CDR3 is TGCGCCAGCAGCCTAACTACAGGGGACTCTGGGGCCAACGTCCTGACTTTC. The genes are TRBV5-1 and TRBJ2-6; the match to TRBD1 covers 7 bases. The CDR3 loop spans 17 amino acids. Germline assignment: CDR1 SGHRS and CDR2 YFSETQ. The trim removed 4 bases at V and 0 bases at J, leaving 7 bases unmatched.

This clonotype was picked up a small number of times. V gene TRBV24-1 combines with J gene TRBJ2-1; a possible D gene is TRBD2 (5 bases). The CDR3 runs 15 residues. The V gene's germline CDR1 is KGHDR and CDR2 SFDVKD. The ends were cut back, 5 bases at V and 2 bases at J, with 12 bases in the middle. The CDR3 coding sequence is TGTGCCACCAGTGGAACTAGAGGCCCCTACAATGAGCAGTTCTTC. This encodes CATSGTRGPYNEQFF.

This chain joins TRBV16 and TRBJ2-7; tentative D call: TRBD2 (6 bases). V was cut by 0 bases and J by 3 bases, with 12 bases left in between. This CDR3 has 15 amino acids. Germline V CDR1 and CDR2: KGHSY, FQNENV. This chain's CDR3 is CASSQSARGGYEQYF. The CDR3 coding sequence is TGTGCCAGCAGCCAATCAGCCCGGGGAGGCTACGAGCAGTACTTC.

This clonotype was counted between two and nine times. This chain links TRBV5-1 with TRBJ2-5, with D perhaps matching TRBD1 (6 bases). Trimming took 6 bases from V and 5 from J, leaving 14 bases between them. CDR1 and CDR2 from the germline V gene are SGHRS and YFSETQ. The CDR3 length is 13 residues. The chain's CDR3 is CASKGQGSETQYF. The CDR3 bases are TGCGCCAGCAAGGGTCAGGGGAGCGAGACCCAGTACTTC.

This clonotype was detected many times. The chain recombines TRBV11-2 with TRBJ2-5, with D perhaps assigned TRBD1 or TRBD2 (5 bases each). Trimming stripped 5 bases from V and 5 bases from J, with 15 bases between. Germline V gene sequence: CDR1 SGHAT, CDR2 FQNNGV. This CDR3 has 14 amino acids. The CDR3 loop is CASSQGRRDETQYF. The CDR3 DNA reads as TGTGCCAGCAGCCAGGGACGGCGCGATGAGACCCAGTACTTC.